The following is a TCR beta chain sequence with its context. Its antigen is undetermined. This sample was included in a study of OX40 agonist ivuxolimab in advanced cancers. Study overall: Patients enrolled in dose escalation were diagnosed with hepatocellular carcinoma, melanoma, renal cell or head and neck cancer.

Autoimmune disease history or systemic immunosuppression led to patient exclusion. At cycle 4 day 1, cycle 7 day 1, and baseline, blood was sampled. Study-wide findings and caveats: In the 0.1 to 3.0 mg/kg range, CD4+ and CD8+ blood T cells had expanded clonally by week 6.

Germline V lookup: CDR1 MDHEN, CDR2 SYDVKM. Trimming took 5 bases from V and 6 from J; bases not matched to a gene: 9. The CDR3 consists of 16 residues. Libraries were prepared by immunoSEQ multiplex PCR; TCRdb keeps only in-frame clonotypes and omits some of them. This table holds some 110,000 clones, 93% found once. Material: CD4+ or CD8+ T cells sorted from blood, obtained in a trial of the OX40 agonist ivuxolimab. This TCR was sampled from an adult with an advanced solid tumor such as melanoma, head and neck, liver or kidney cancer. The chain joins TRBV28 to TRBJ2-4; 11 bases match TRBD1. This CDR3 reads CASSPSGTGGRNIQYF. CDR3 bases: TGTGCCAGCAGTCCGTCCGGGACAGGGGGAAGAAACATTCAGTACTTC.